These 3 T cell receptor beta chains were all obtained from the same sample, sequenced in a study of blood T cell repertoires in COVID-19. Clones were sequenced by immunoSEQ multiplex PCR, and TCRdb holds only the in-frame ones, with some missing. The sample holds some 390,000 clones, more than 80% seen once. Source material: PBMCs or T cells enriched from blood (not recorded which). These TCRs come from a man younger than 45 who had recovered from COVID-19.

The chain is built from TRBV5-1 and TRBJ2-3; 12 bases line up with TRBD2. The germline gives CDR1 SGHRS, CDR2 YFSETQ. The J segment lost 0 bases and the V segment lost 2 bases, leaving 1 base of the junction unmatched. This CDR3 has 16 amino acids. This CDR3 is CASSFGTSGSTDTQYF. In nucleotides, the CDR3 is TGCGCCAGCAGCTTCGGGACTAGCGGGAGCACAGATACGCAGTATTTT.

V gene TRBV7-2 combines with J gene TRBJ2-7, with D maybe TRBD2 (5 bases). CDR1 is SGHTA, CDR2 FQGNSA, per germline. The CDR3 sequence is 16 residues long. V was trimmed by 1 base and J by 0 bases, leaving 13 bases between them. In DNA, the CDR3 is TGTGCCAGCAGCTTAGAACCAGGAGGAAGCTCCTACGAGCAGTACTTC. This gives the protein CASSLEPGGSSYEQYF.

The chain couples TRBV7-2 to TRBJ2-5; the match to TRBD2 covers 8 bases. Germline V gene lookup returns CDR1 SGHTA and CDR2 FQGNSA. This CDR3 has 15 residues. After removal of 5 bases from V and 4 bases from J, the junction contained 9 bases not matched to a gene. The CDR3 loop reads CASSLWGLVGETQYF. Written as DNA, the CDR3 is TGTGCCAGCAGCCTATGGGGACTAGTAGGAGAGACCCAGTACTTC.